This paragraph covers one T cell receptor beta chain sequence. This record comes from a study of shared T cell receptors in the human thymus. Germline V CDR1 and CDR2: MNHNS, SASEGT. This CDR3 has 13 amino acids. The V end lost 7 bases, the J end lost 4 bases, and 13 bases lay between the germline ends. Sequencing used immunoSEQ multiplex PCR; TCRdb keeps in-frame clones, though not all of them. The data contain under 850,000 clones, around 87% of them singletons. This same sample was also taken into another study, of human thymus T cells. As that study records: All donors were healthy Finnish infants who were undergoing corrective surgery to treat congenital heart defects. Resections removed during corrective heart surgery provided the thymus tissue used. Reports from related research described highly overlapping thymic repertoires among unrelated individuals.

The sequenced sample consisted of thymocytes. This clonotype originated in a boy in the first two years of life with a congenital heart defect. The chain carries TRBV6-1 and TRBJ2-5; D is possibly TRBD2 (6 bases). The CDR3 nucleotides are TGTGCCAGCAACCGAGTGGGGGGAGAGACCCAGTACTTC. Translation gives CASNRVGGETQYF.